Listed below are T cell receptor beta chains from one sample, sequenced in a study of shared clonotypes between healthy human individuals. TCRdb keeps only in-frame clones here, not all; method: immunoSEQ multiplex PCR. The table lists some 2 million clones, just under 95% of them singletons. The sequencing sample was made of naive CD8+ T cells sorted from blood. Receptors originate from a man aged 18-30 years in good health. Each CDR3 is given with its conserved first and last residue. A D gene is named only where the DNA matches it firmly. Size values are once, few and many counts, or a class for expanded clones, and some rows have none.

d_call	v_call	clone_size	j_call	cdr3_nt	cdr3_aa
-	TRBV7-8	-	TRBJ2-7	TGTGCCAGCAGCCCACTCACTAGCAGAACCTACGAGCAGTACTTC	CASSPLTSRTYEQYF
-	TRBV18	-	TRBJ1-1	TGTGCCAGCTCACCACGGGCAGGGGAAGGTTCCACTGAAGCTTTCTTT	CASSPRAGEGSTEAFF
TRBD2	TRBV9	-	TRBJ2-1	TGTGCCAGCAGCGTAGACGGGAGGTACGACAATGAGCAGTTCTTC	CASSVDGRYDNEQFF
-	TRBV7-9	-	TRBJ1-2	TGTGCCAGCAGCTTCGGGACGCAACTAACCAGTGGCTACACCTTC	CASSFGTQLTSGYTF
TRBD2	TRBV10-1	-	TRBJ2-1	TGCGCCAGCAGTGAGAGCGGGAGTAGGGATGAGCAGTTCTTC	CASSESGSRDEQFF
-	TRBV6-6	-	TRBJ2-7	TGTGCCAGCAGTTACTCGTTGAGCTACGAGCAGTACTTC	CASSYSLSYEQYF
-	TRBV5-1	-	TRBJ1-3	TGCGCCAGCAGGGAAGGCATCTCTGGAAACACCATATATTTT	CASREGISGNTIYF
-	TRBV27	-	TRBJ2-2	TGTGCCAGCAGTCCGGGACTCAACACCGGGGAGCTGTTTTTT	CASSPGLNTGELFF
-	TRBV27	-	TRBJ2-7	TGTGCCAGCAGTTTATCGGCAGGGATCTACGAGCAGTACTTC	CASSLSAGIYEQYF
TRBD1	TRBV19	-	TRBJ2-7	TGTGCCAGTAGTTTAGGACAGGGGAGCTCCTACGAGCAGTACTTC	CASSLGQGSSYEQYF
-	TRBV4-1	once	TRBJ2-7	TGCGCCAGCAGCCACCCCAGAAATCCCTACGAGCAGTACTTC	CASSHPRNPYEQYF
TRBD2	TRBV7-9	once	TRBJ2-3	TGTGCCAGCAGCAGCAGACTAGCGGGAGGGAGGACAGATACGCAGTATTTT	CASSSRLAGGRTDTQYF
TRBD1	TRBV27	-	TRBJ2-7	TGTGCCAGCAGTGTTAACAGGGGTTACGAGCAGTACTTC	CASSVNRGYEQYF
-	TRBV9	-	TRBJ2-3	TGTGCCAGCAGCGTAGGGGTGGCAGATACGCAGTATTTT	CASSVGVADTQYF
-	TRBV28	-	TRBJ1-1	TGTGCCAGCAGTTTTGGACAGATGAACACTGAAGCTTTCTTT	CASSFGQMNTEAFF
-	TRBV19	-	TRBJ1-1	TGTGCCAGTAGTGACGACCCTTTTCACACTGAAGCTTTCTTT	CASSDDPFHTEAFF
-	TRBV28	-	TRBJ2-3	TGTGCCAGCAGCCCCTTCGTCGGGACAGATACGCAGTATTTT	CASSPFVGTDTQYF
TRBD1	TRBV13	-	TRBJ2-7	TGTGCCAGCAGCTCGGGACAGTTACCCTACGAGCAGTACTTC	CASSSGQLPYEQYF
TRBD1	TRBV29-1	-	TRBJ1-3	TGCAGCGTTGACGTCGGACAGGGGTTGTTAAACACCATATATTTT	CSVDVGQGLLNTIYF
-	TRBV29-1	-	TRBJ1-2	TGCAGCGTTGACCCCTATAACTATGGCTACACCTTC	CSVDPYNYGYTF
TRBD2	TRBV7-6	-	TRBJ2-1	TGTGCCAGCAGCCCCCTGGCGGGAGCCTACAATGAGCAGTTCTTC	CASSPLAGAYNEQFF
TRBD2	TRBV4-3	-	TRBJ2-2	TGCGCCAGCAGCCAAGTGTACGGACTAGCGGACACGAACACCGGGGAGCTGTTTTTT	CASSQVYGLADTNTGELFF
-	TRBV23-1	-	TRBJ1-6	TGCGCCAGCAGTCGCATCAATTCACCCCTCCACTTT	CASSRINSPLHF
TRBD1	TRBV27	-	TRBJ2-1	TGTGCCAGCATGGTGACAGGGGTCTACAATGAGCAGTTCTTC	CASMVTGVYNEQFF
TRBD1	TRBV6-1	-	TRBJ2-7	TGTGCCAGCAGACCCACCGGGACAGGGGGCTACGAGCAGTACTTC	CASRPTGTGGYEQYF
-	TRBV7-9	-	TRBJ1-1	TGTGCCAGCAGTTACGTTGAGGGTACCGAAGCTTTCTTT	CASSYVEGTEAFF